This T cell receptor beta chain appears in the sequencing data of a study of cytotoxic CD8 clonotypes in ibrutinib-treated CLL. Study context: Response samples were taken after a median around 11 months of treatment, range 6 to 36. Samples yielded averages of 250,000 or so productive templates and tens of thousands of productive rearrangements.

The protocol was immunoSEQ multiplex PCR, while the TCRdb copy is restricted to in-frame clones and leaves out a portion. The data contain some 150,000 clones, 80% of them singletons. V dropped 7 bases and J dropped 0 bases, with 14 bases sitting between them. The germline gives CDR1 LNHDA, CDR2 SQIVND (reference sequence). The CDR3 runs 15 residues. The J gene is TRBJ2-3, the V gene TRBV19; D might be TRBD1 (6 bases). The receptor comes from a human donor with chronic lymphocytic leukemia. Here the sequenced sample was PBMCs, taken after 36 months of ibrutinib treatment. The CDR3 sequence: CASTAGTTSTDTQYF. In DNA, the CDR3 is TGTGCCAGTACCGCCGGGACAACTAGCACAGATACGCAGTATTTT.